This record looks at one TCR beta chain sequence and its context. Its specific antigen is unknown. Base qualities are not provided; no much larger clone lies one nucleotide away. Libraries were constructed by PCR. For sequencing, a NextSeq 500 was employed. Bulk TCR libraries were generated as previously described, with the TCR primers listed in Table S5 used. Total RNA was purified with the Qiagen AllPrep DNA/RNA kit. Reads from multiple sequencing runs of the same library were pooled before analysis. Per the source publication's procedure: Reads were retained only if their TCR constant sequence matched exactly, and those retained reads were trimmed to 150 nt and grouped according to their 12-nt molecular barcodes. Within each barcode group, reads were sub-clustered at a 15% Levenshtein threshold, and quality-weighted consensus sequences were built per RNA molecule. Non-functional sequences were discarded, and so were lower-count sequences lying one edit away from another sequence. Barcode sub-clusters with fewer than 20% of the maximum read count were removed, based on fitting two negative binomial distributions. The public reads were reprocessed in TCRdb via fastp at Q25 and MiXCR, keeping in-frame beta chains. Every entry covers one CDR3 protein and lists the most common genes and DNA from its rows. The V and J calls here are based on TCRdb, not the publication. This sample gives 490,000 or so distinct CDR3 sequences in total; roughly 26% of them show up just once. The leading ten clones occupy approximately 0.76% of the sample.

This entry comes from a study of molecular identifiers for immune sequencing clone quantification (dated by TCRdb to the late 2010s). Regarding the study in general: For a replicate experiment, the RNA from either approximately 20,000 or 100,000 naive CD8 T cells was divided into five aliquots, and four of those aliquots went on to sequencing. This methods study used CD8 T cells to benchmark TCR RNA copy counting and molecular-identifier clustering-based TCR repertoire sequencing (MIDCIRS).

Libraries of naive CD8 T cells were generated from roughly 21,000 to 960,000 sorted cells, with 10%, 30% or 50% of the purified RNA used. On a BD FACSAria II, naive CD8 T cells were FACS-sorted as CD8+CD4-CCR7+CD45RA+ and collected into RLT Plus buffer. Detection sensitivity was tested by spiking Jurkat RNA equal to about eleven TCR copies' worth into samples containing about 17,000-1,000,000 naive CD8 T cells. Enrichment of CD8 T cells was performed with RosetteSep CD8+ T Cell Enrichment Cocktail and Ficoll-Paque, after which ACK red cell lysis was carried out. Results the study describes overall, beyond this receptor: Naive libraries contained spiked-in Jurkat TCR RNA (more than nine copies' worth), which is not part of the donor repertoire. Modeling estimated around 3.2 recovered TCR RNA copies per cell, compared with about ten by digital PCR, which implies roughly 27% capture efficiency. A single cell's worth of spiked-in Jurkat TCR RNA was reported detectable even among around 1 million naive CD8 T cells. Identical TCR molecules sharing a barcode could cause highly expanded clone sizes to be underestimated. In CMV-specific effector cells, clones with more than 20 RNA copies accounted for over 98% of molecules, whereas in naive cells such clones accounted for under 1%. Without barcode sub-clustering, chimeric consensus sequences inflated TCR diversity; chimeras reached as high as 47%.

The V end gives up 5 bases and the J end 6 bases, leaving 10 bases in the junction not matched to a gene. The CDR3 runs 14 residues from the cysteine to the phenylalanine. Of the read, only the CDR3 DNA is kept; its 42 bases are in frame from base 1. The CDR1 and CDR2 encoded by the germline V gene (reference sequence) are GTSNPN and SVGIG. The sample comprised naive CD8+ T cells from blood, with Jurkat cell RNA spiked in. The sample's cell subset or site, from its label and the paper: FACS-sorted CD8+CD4-CCR7+CD45RA+ naive T cells. This sequence uses TRBV30 and TRBJ2-7; TRBD1 matches 10 bases in the middle. This receptor was identified in a human donor in good health. Some libraries in this study had Jurkat cell RNA spiked in. The DNA sequence is given as TGTGCCTGGGAATGGGGACAGGGGCTCGGCGAGCAGTACTTC. Its product reads: CAWEWGQGLGEQYF.